These 7 T cell receptor beta chains were sequenced from one sample in a study of blood T cells in healthy people across ages. Sample-barcoded 5' priming and a J-beta primer mix drove a second PCR of 7 to 11 cycles. A single record per CDR3 protein comes from TCRdb applying MiXCR to the 5' RACE reads. In the table there are over 600,000 distinct CDR3 sequences, roughly 21% of which are singletons. Source material: blood. The receptors were sampled from a man between 65 and 79 years old in good health.

This sequence joins TRBV12-3 or TRBV12-4 and TRBJ2-1, with 9 bases identical to TRBD1. The J call is in doubt because the DNA end fits TRBJ2-5 better. The CDR3 runs 13 residues. The CDR3 sequence: CASRRDRAETQYF. The CDR3 nucleotides are TGTGCCAGCAGACGGGACAGGGCAGAGACCCAGTACTTC.

This clonotype was detected a few times. The junction and the germline gene differ at one end; a read error may be behind it. The gene calls are TRBV28 and TRBJ2-5; 12 bases are a match to TRBD2. The DNA end lines up better with TRBJ2-1; the J call may be wrong. This CDR3 has 14 amino acids. Germline CDR1 and CDR2: MDHEN and SYDVKM. CDR3 loop: CAGSLLAGGDEQFF. The CDR3 DNA follows: TGTGCCGGCAGTTTACTAGCGGGGGGAGATGAGCAGTTCTTC.

The chain recombines TRBV20-1 with TRBJ2-5, with 8 bases lining up with TRBD2. J was trimmed by 5 bases and V by 6 bases; bases with no gene match: 11. The V gene's germline CDR1 is DFQATT and CDR2 SNEGSKA (reference sequence). There are 14 residues in the CDR3. CDR3 loop: CSAEREGWEETQYF. CDR3 bases: TGCAGTGCGGAACGGGAGGGTTGGGAGGAGACCCAGTACTTC.

The gene calls are TRBV5-5 and TRBJ1-2; D gene unclear. Germline V CDR1 and CDR2: SGHKS, YYEKEE (reference sequence). V was cut by 4 bases and J by 9 bases, with 13 bases left in between. This CDR3 has 12 amino acids. CDR3 residues: CASSAQARSYTF. CDR3 sequence (DNA): TGTGCCAGCAGCGCCCAGGCCAGGAGCTACACCTTC. Combining the CDR3 with reference TRBV5-5 and TRBJ1-2 gives the whole variable domain DAGVTQSPTHLIKTRGQQVTLRCSPISGHKSVSWYQQVLGQGPQFIFQYYEKEERGRGNFPDRFSARQFPNYSSELNVNALLLGDSALYLCASSAQARSYTFGSGTRLTVV.

V is TRBV6-2 or TRBV6-3 and J is TRBJ2-3; D is unresolved. V was cut by 0 bases and J by 0 bases, with 13 bases left in between. There are 17 residues in the CDR3. Germline V gene sequence: CDR1 MNHEY, CDR2 SVGEGT. CDR3 DNA: TGTGCCAGCAGTTACTCGAACTGGATTGATAGCACAGATACGCAGTATTTT. Encoded protein: CASSYSNWIDSTDTQYF.

The chain couples TRBV6-6 to TRBJ2-5; no reliable D call. The CDR3 is 11 amino acids. The germline V and J ends were trimmed by 9 bases and 3 bases, with 8 bases remaining between them. From germline, CDR1 is MNHNY and CDR2 SVGAGI (reference sequence). The CDR3 sequence: CASQTEETQYF. The CDR3 DNA reads TGTGCCAGTCAAACGGAAGAGACCCAGTACTTC.

The gene calls are TRBV7-2 and TRBJ2-2, with 11 bases matching TRBD2. V shed 5 bases and J 6 bases; nucleotides not matched to a gene: 2. This CDR3 is 14 amino acids long. CDR1 is SGHTA and CDR2 is FQGNSA in the germline V gene. CDR3 in DNA: TGTGCCAGCAGCCCACTAGCGGGAGCCGGGGAGCTGTTTTTT. Its protein is CASSPLAGAGELFF.